The 18 T cell receptor beta chains given below trace back to one sample, sequenced in a study of memory CD4+ T cells and cytomegalovirus serostatus. TCRdb keeps only in-frame clones here, not all; method: immunoSEQ multiplex PCR. This table has about 59,000 clones, over 70% appearing once. The sort gate was single viable CD3+CD4+CD8-CD45RO+ cells for memory CD4+ T cells. Sequencing was done on a sample of memory CD4+ T cells from blood. The source of these receptors is an adult in good health and CMV-seronegative. Some clones in this sample may be carry-over from other donors' samples.

The rearrangement links TRBV10-3 to TRBJ1-2; perhaps TRBD1 as D (5 bases). The V end was cut by 1 base, the J end by 8 bases, with 11 bases between. Germline V gene sequence: CDR1 ENHRY, CDR2 SYGVKD. The CDR3 consists of 13 residues. CDR3 sequence reads: CAISEFGARGYTF. For the CDR3, the DNA is TGTGCCATCAGTGAGTTTGGGGCGCGCGGCTACACCTTC.

The V call is TRBV6-5, the J call TRBJ2-7, with TRBD1 as a possible D gene (5 bases). The CDR3 covers 13 residues. Germline V gives CDR1 MNHEY, CDR2 SVGAGI. V gave up 6 bases and J gave up 2 bases, with 11 bases separating them. CDR3 nucleotide sequence: TGTGCCAGCAGGAACGGACAAGCCTACGAGCAGTACTTC. This translates into CASRNGQAYEQYF.

The chain employs TRBV11-2 and TRBJ1-2; 8 positions match TRBD1. V was pared by 1 base and J by 4 bases, with 11 bases of the junction left unmatched. Germline CDR1 is SGHAT and CDR2 is FQNNGV. The CDR3 is 17 residues long. CDR3 sequence reads: CASSLAGGTGVFYGYTF. In nucleotides, the CDR3 is TGTGCCAGCAGCTTAGCGGGGGGGACAGGCGTATTCTATGGCTACACCTTC.

This chain joins TRBV30 and TRBJ1-1, with D hard to call. Trimming removed 1 base at V and 5 bases at J, with 20 bases between. The CDR3 loop spans 16 amino acids. The germline V gene has CDR1 GTSNPN and CDR2 SVGIG (reference sequence). The CDR3 nucleotides are TGTGCCTGGAGTGCCCCCCCGGGAAGGGTGGGTACTGAAGCTTTCTTT. This encodes CAWSAPPGRVGTEAFF.

The V gene is TRBV25-1, the J gene TRBJ2-7; D is ambiguous. Trimming stripped 3 bases from V and 2 bases from J, with 11 bases between. Looked up from germline, CDR1 is MGHDK and CDR2 is SYGVNS. This CDR3 is 14 amino acids long. For the CDR3, the DNA is TGTGCCAGCAGTGATGACCTGGGAACCTACGAGCAGTACTTC. Protein product: CASSDDLGTYEQYF.

This clone was detected only a few times. The chain uses TRBV28 and TRBJ1-1, with unresolved D. The CDR3 loop spans 17 amino acids. CDR1 is MDHEN and CDR2 is SYDVKM in the germline V gene. V was clipped by 1 base and J by 5 bases, with 20 bases between them. The CDR3 loop is CASSLLGWGISWTEAFF. Here the CDR3 DNA reads TGTGCCAGCAGTTTATTGGGGTGGGGAATTTCGTGGACTGAAGCTTTCTTT.

The chain recombines TRBV28 with TRBJ1-2; a possible D gene is TRBD1 (6 bases). This CDR3 spans 17 amino acids. Germline V CDR1 and CDR2: MDHEN, SYDVKM. V was trimmed by 6 bases and J by 4 bases, leaving 24 bases between them. In DNA, the CDR3 is TGTGCCAGCAGCCACGCGGATATGGGGGCTCAGGGCTATGGCTACACCTTC. Protein sequence: CASSHADMGAQGYGYTF.

The chain couples TRBV9 to TRBJ1-3; 8 bases line up with TRBD1. CDR3 length: 16 residues. Trimming at V came to 4 bases and at J to 0 bases, leaving 6 bases not matched to a gene. Germline V lookup: CDR1 SGDLS, CDR2 YYNGEE. The CDR3: CASSRQGIGSGNTIYF. CDR3 sequence (DNA): TGTGCCAGCAGCAGACAGGGGATCGGCTCTGGAAACACCATATATTTT.

The rearrangement links TRBV12-5 to TRBJ2-3; a weak D match, TRBD2 (6 bases). This CDR3 is 14 amino acids long. Trimming left V 8 bases short and J 2 bases short, with 14 bases between. The germline V gene encodes CDR1 LGHNT and CDR2 FRNRAP. In nucleotides, the CDR3 is TGTGCTAGTTACCCGGGACTTTACACAGATACGCAGTATTTT. Translation: CASYPGLYTDTQYF.

This chain links TRBV5-8 with TRBJ2-3, with 8 bases identical to TRBD2. The CDR3 totals 15 residues. Germline V gene data show CDR1 as SGHTS and CDR2 as YDEGEE. The V and J ends lost 2 bases and 2 bases, in that order; junction bases with no gene match: 4. In nucleotides, the CDR3 is TGTGCCAGCAGCTTCAGCGGGGGCTTCACAGATACGCAGTATTTT. Its protein product is CASSFSGGFTDTQYF.

The J gene is TRBJ1-1, the V gene TRBV6-5; D is possibly TRBD1 (6 bases). The CDR3 is 15 residues long. Germline V gene sequence: CDR1 MNHEY, CDR2 SVGAGI. Trimming shortened V by 2 bases and J by 5 bases, and 15 bases separated the two germline ends. For the CDR3, the DNA is TGTGCCAGCAGTTACCAGCGGGGGGCTTATACTGAAGCTTTCTTT. Translation gives CASSYQRGAYTEAFF.

The chain couples TRBV7-2 to TRBJ1-2; D unresolved. V was clipped by 5 bases and J by 4 bases, with 17 bases between them. This CDR3 spans 15 amino acids. Germline V gives CDR1 SGHTA, CDR2 FQGNSA. The CDR3 here is CASSQNVGLIYGYTF. The CDR3 nucleotides read TGTGCCAGCAGCCAAAATGTGGGCTTAATCTATGGCTACACCTTC.

This chain links TRBV14 with TRBJ2-7; no reliable D call. The V gene's germline CDR1 is SGHDN and CDR2 FVKESK. Trimming stripped 5 bases from V and 5 bases from J, with 16 bases between. The CDR3 totals 14 residues. The CDR3 here is CASSKRTGVNEQYF. The CDR3 bases are TGTGCCAGCAGCAAAAGGACGGGTGTAAACGAGCAGTACTTC.

This rearrangement joins TRBV7-2 to TRBJ1-1; D remains ambiguous. This CDR3 is built from 13 residues. V lost 3 bases to trimming and J lost 2 bases, with 7 bases between them. Germline-derived CDR1 and CDR2 are SGHTA and FQGNSA. In DNA form, the CDR3 reads TGTGCCAGCAGCTTTTCTTTTAACACTGAAGCTTTCTTT. The encoded protein is CASSFSFNTEAFF.

As for this clone: One end of the junction does not line up with germline, which may come from a read error. This chain connects TRBV4-1 to TRBJ1-2, with a possible D match to TRBD1 (5 bases). The CDR3 extends over 13 amino acids. Germline V gives CDR1 MGHRA, CDR2 YSYEKL. CDR3 sequence reads: CASSHLQVGGHQF. Here the CDR3 DNA reads TGCGCCAGCAGCCATCTACAGGTCGGTGGCCACCAATTC.

The chain links TRBV7-8 to TRBJ2-7; a possible D gene is TRBD1 (5 bases). The CDR3 covers 15 residues. Germline loops: CDR1 SGHVS, CDR2 FQNEAQ. Trimming left V 0 bases short and J 0 bases short, with 9 bases between. CDR3 nucleotides: TGTGCCAGCAGCTTAGCCACGACAGCCTCCTACGAGCAGTACTTC. Amino acid sequence: CASSLATTASYEQYF.

This chain links TRBV5-1 with TRBJ1-3; D is unclear. Germline V CDR1 and CDR2: SGHRS, YFSETQ. This CDR3 has 16 residues. V lost 4 bases and J lost 1, with 15 bases in between. CDR3: CASSLDPSKSGNTIYF. CDR3 coding DNA: TGCGCCAGCAGCCTGGACCCATCGAAGTCTGGAAACACCATATATTTT. Drawing the rest from reference TRBV5-1 and TRBJ1-3, the complete variable domain is KAGVTQTPRYLIKTRGQQVTLSCSPISGHRSVSWYQQTPGQGLQFLFEYFSETQRNKGNFPGRFSGRQFSNSRSEMNVSTLELGDSALYLCASSLDPSKSGNTIYFGEGSWLTVV.

The chain couples TRBV23-1 to TRBJ1-1; D might be TRBD1 (5 bases). TRBV23-1 is sorted into the ORF group, with uncertain function. The V end was cut by 0 bases, the J end by 5 bases, with 16 bases between. The CDR3 has 16 residues. CDR3 nucleotides: TGCGCCAGCAGTCAATCGCCTGAGGGGTCGGGAACTGAAGCTTTCTTT. Protein sequence: CASSQSPEGSGTEAFF.